This T cell receptor (beta chain) was retrieved from a study of regulatory T cells in long-lasting Graves disease. Study background: For a period under 3 months, newly diagnosed Graves' patients had taken antithyroid drugs.

Germline V gene data show CDR1 as MDHEN and CDR2 as SYDVKM. The germline V and J ends were trimmed by 5 bases and 0 bases, with 16 bases remaining between them. This CDR3 is 16 amino acids long. Through Arm-PCR of CDR3 regions and iRepertoire HTBI primers, TCR beta libraries were built. MiXCR, run by TCRdb on the multiplex PCR reads, gives a single entry per CDR3 protein. This table holds about 320,000 distinct CDR3 sequences, about 20% found once. Only one count was recorded for this clonotype. Time point described: newly diagnosed GD, antithyroid drugs for less than 3 months. Isolated PBMC RNA provided the starting material for the TCR library.

The specimen comprised peripheral blood mononuclear cells (PBMCs), sampled at new diagnosis, from a patient treated with antithyroid drugs. The J gene is TRBJ1-1, the V gene TRBV28; D is perhaps TRBD1 (5 bases). This receptor was obtained from a female donor with Graves disease. The chain's CDR3 is CASSQGVRVVNTEAFF. In DNA, the CDR3 is TGTGCCAGCAGTCAGGGTGTCAGGGTGGTGAACACTGAAGCTTTCTTT.